This TCR beta chain stems from a study of blood T cell repertoires in COVID-19. The wider study: Whether acute or convalescent, the COVID-19 samples came from the United States, Italy and Spain. The analysed material was cDNA or gDNA that came from T cells, B-cell-depleted T cells, or PBMCs.

TCRdb keeps only in-frame clones here, not all; method: immunoSEQ multiplex PCR. The profile covers about 210,000 clones, with about 88% appearing a single time and less than 5.5% taken by the ten largest. CDR3 length: 13 amino acids. V gave up 9 bases and J gave up 3 bases, with 14 bases separating them. Germline-derived CDR1 and CDR2 are MNHEY and SMNVEV (reference sequence). Specimen: peripheral blood. The genes are TRBV27 and TRBJ2-5, with D possibly being TRBD1 (6 bases). This TCR was recovered from a woman aged 80 or over with acute or convalescent COVID-19. The CDR3 protein is CASWTAAKETQYF. The CDR3 DNA follows: TGTGCCAGTTGGACAGCCGCTAAAGAGACCCAGTACTTC.